These 21 T cell receptor beta chains came from one sample sequenced in a study of graft-versus-host responses after intestinal transplantation. These receptors have no identified antigens. Only in-frame clones appear in the TCRdb table, and some are missing; sequencing was by immunoSEQ multiplex PCR. The table records about 120,000 clones, 85% to 95% of them present only once. The sequences come from unstimulated CD8+ T cells sorted from spleen or lymph node cells, collected before intestinal transplant. All receptors come from a human donor who received an intestinal transplant.

V gene TRBV28 combines with J gene TRBJ1-2, with TRBD1 as a possible D gene (6 bases). CDR3 size: 14 residues. V was cut by 6 bases and J by 4 bases, with 15 bases left in between. CDR1 is MDHEN, CDR2 SYDVKM, per germline. CDR3 amino acids: CASRPQLGAYGYTF. The CDR3 DNA follows: TGTGCCAGCAGGCCCCAATTGGGGGCCTATGGCTACACCTTC.

This clone came up once. The chain uses TRBV25-1 and TRBJ1-4; 10 bases align to TRBD1. Trimming cost V 1 base and J 4 bases; bases outside gene matches: 6. Germline-derived CDR1 and CDR2 are MGHDK and SYGVNS. The CDR3 runs to 17 residues. CDR3 coding DNA: TGTGCCAGCAGTGAATCGCAAGGGACAGGGGTTAATGAAAAACTGTTTTTT. Residues: CASSESQGTGVNEKLFF.

The chain joins TRBV19 to TRBJ1-5; 8 nucleotides match TRBD1. The CDR3 runs 19 residues. V dropped 3 bases and J dropped 0; count of bases not matched to a gene: 13. Germline V gene data show CDR1 as LNHDA and CDR2 as SQIVND (reference sequence). The CDR3 bases are TGTGCCAGTAGTATTAGGACAGGGCGAGGAGAAAATAGCAATCAGCCCCAGCATTTT. Its translation is CASSIRTGRGENSNQPQHF.

The chain carries TRBV6-5 and TRBJ2-7; no reliable D call. This CDR3 spans 15 amino acids. Trimming cost V 0 bases and J 1 base, with 10 bases left between them. Germline V gene data show CDR1 as MNHEY and CDR2 as SVGAGI. The CDR3 loop is CASSYSSSESYEQYF. DNA for the CDR3: TGTGCCAGCAGTTACTCCAGTTCGGAATCCTACGAGCAGTACTTC.

This chain connects TRBV27 to TRBJ2-7; TRBD1 aligns across 8 bases. V shed 10 bases, J shed 6 bases, and the junction held 5 bases outside the gene matches. The germline gives CDR1 MNHEY, CDR2 SMNVEV (reference sequence). The CDR3 contains 11 residues. CDR3 in DNA: TGTGCCACGGGACAGGCTTCCGAGCAGTACTTC. Encoded protein: CATGQASEQYF.

The chain's CDR3 is CASSKERGTDNTGELFF. The DNA for the CDR3 is TGTGCCAGCAGCAAAGAAAGGGGGACAGACAACACCGGGGAGCTGTTTTTT. The chain joins TRBV21-1 to TRBJ2-2; the D call TRBD1 from the table was never checked on the DNA. TRBV21-1 is reported as a pseudogene. CDR3 length equals 17 residues.

The rearrangement joins TRBV11-1 to TRBJ2-1; TRBD2 matches at 7 bases. V lost 5 bases and J lost 11; bases outside the gene matches: 12. Germline CDR1 is SGHAT and CDR2 is FQDESV (reference sequence). CDR3 size: 14 residues. CDR3 residues: CASSVPELATKQFF. CDR3 coding DNA: TGTGCCAGCAGCGTCCCGGAACTAGCGACCAAGCAGTTCTTC.

The V call is TRBV19, the J call TRBJ2-7; perhaps TRBD1 as D (5 bases). CDR3 length equals 14 residues. Trimming stripped 1 base from V and 2 bases from J, with 9 bases between. CDR1 LNHDA and CDR2 SQIVND come from the germline V gene (reference sequence). CDR3 DNA: TGTGCCAGTAGTATAGGGGGCTCGGCCTACGAGCAGTACTTC. Protein: CASSIGGSAYEQYF.

The chain employs TRBV5-1 and TRBJ2-2, with no clear D. Looked up from germline, CDR1 is SGHRS and CDR2 is YFSETQ. V was trimmed by 4 bases and J by 1 base, leaving 8 bases between them. The length of the CDR3 is 14 residues. CDR3 in DNA: TGCGCCAGCAGCGCGGCTAGGAACACCGGGGAGCTGTTTTTT. This codes for CASSAARNTGELFF.

The V gene is TRBV4-3, the J gene TRBJ1-5, with 8 nucleotides matching TRBD1. The CDR3 sequence is 17 residues long. The V gene end was trimmed by 0 bases and the J gene end by 3 bases; junction bases not matched to a gene: 7. Germline-derived CDR1 and CDR2 are LGHNA and YSLEER. CDR3 loop: CASSQDLGRGLNQPQHF. CDR3 coding DNA: TGCGCCAGCAGCCAAGATCTAGGCAGGGGGCTCAATCAGCCCCAGCATTTT.

Only one count was recorded for this clone. The chain's CDR3 is CASSLGLAAWRGDTQYF. Written as DNA, the CDR3 is TGTGCCAGCAGCTTAGGACTAGCGGCCTGGAGGGGAGATACGCAGTATTTT. The chain has TRBV7-8 and TRBJ2-3, with 9 bases lining up with TRBD2. The CDR3 contains 17 residues. Germline V gene data show CDR1 as SGHVS and CDR2 as FQNEAQ. The ends lost 1 base at V and 5 bases at J; junction bases unmatched: 10. The full variable domain, with the rest looked up from reference TRBV7-8 and TRBJ2-3, is GAGVSQSPRYKVAKRGQDVALRCDPISGHVSLFWYQQALGQGPEFLTYFQNEAQLDKSGLPSDRFFAERPEGSVSTLKIQRTQQEDSAVYLCASSLGLAAWRGDTQYFGPGTRLTVL.

V usage is TRBV4-1 and J usage is TRBJ1-4; D is unresolved. CDR1 and CDR2 from the germline V gene are MGHRA and YSYEKL. V lost 0 bases to trimming and J lost 0 bases, with 11 bases between them. CDR3 size: 17 residues. For the CDR3, the DNA is TGCGCCAGCAGCCAAGATTCAGTAACGGCAACTAATGAAAAACTGTTTTTT. This gives the protein CASSQDSVTATNEKLFF.

As concerns this clone: Other DNA sequences in the same sample also yield this CDR3. The chain uses TRBV28 and TRBJ1-1; no firm D call. CDR1 and CDR2 from the germline V gene are MDHEN and SYDVKM. The CDR3 spans 11 residues. V lost 6 bases and J 4 bases, leaving 6 bases between the germline ends. CDR3 sequence reads: CASSSSTEAFF. CDR3 in DNA: TGTGCCAGCAGCTCTAGCACTGAAGCTTTCTTT.

This sequence joins TRBV7-2 and TRBJ2-7; 7 bases align to TRBD1. V lost 6 bases and J lost 2; bases outside the gene matches: 10. This CDR3 region has 15 residues. Germline V gene lookup returns CDR1 SGHTA and CDR2 FQGNSA. The CDR3 DNA is TGTGCCAGCAGTCCTTACAGGGGATCAACCTACGAGCAGTACTTC. Amino acids: CASSPYRGSTYEQYF.

The rearrangement joins TRBV4-1 to TRBJ2-7; a possible D gene is TRBD1 (6 bases). There are 16 residues in the CDR3. V gave up 0 bases and J gave up 2 bases, with 14 bases separating them. Germline lookup yields CDR1 MGHRA and CDR2 YSYEKL. CDR3: CASSQDPAGEPYEQYF. The DNA of the CDR3 is TGCGCCAGCAGCCAAGATCCGGCAGGGGAACCCTACGAGCAGTACTTC.

The rearrangement uses TRBV29-1 and TRBJ2-7; 10 bases fit TRBD1. The V gene's germline CDR1 is SQVTM and CDR2 ANQGSEA. Unmatched junction bases numbered 0, after V lost 4 bases and J lost 0 bases. The CDR3 is 13 amino acids. CDR3 DNA: TGCAGCGTTGGGACAGGGGGCTCCTACGAGCAGTACTTC. Its translation: CSVGTGGSYEQYF.

The genes are TRBV9 and TRBJ2-1; TRBD2 agrees at 10 bases. Germline CDR1 reads SGDLS; CDR2 reads YYNGEE. The CDR3 runs 17 residues. V shed 1 base and J 6 bases; nucleotides not matched to a gene: 10. CDR3 nucleotide sequence: TGTGCCAGCAGCGTATCTCCCGGGACTAGCGTAGTCAATGAGCAGTTCTTC. This translates into CASSVSPGTSVVNEQFF.

This clone was observed a single time. The rearrangement uses TRBV7-3 and TRBJ2-7; D unresolved. This CDR3 has 13 residues. Trimming took 2 bases from V and 4 from J, leaving 9 bases between them. Germline loops: CDR1 SGHTA, CDR2 FQGTGA. The CDR3 coding sequence is TGTGCCAGCAGCTTAGCGCAGGAGTACGAGCAGTACTTC. This gives the protein CASSLAQEYEQYF.

This clone has just one count. This chain joins TRBV15 and TRBJ2-2, with 7 bases that match TRBD2. The CDR3 length is 16 residues. The V segment lost 0 bases and the J segment 6 bases; nucleotides outside the gene matches: 7. Germline assignment: CDR1 LNHNV and CDR2 YYDKDF (reference sequence). The CDR3 DNA is TGTGCCACCAGCAGAGATGGCGGGGGAAGGGCCGGGGAGCTGTTTTTT. Encoded protein: CATSRDGGGRAGELFF.

This rearrangement joins TRBV29-1 to TRBJ2-7; D might be TRBD1 (6 bases). V dropped 4 bases and J dropped 1 base, with 14 bases sitting between them. Germline-derived CDR1 and CDR2 are SQVTM and ANQGSEA. The CDR3 contains 14 residues. DNA of the CDR3: TGCAGCGTTGTGGCAGGGGCTACGTCCTACGAGCAGTACTTC. Amino acids: CSVVAGATSYEQYF.

The J gene is TRBJ2-5, the V gene TRBV7-9; 10 bases line up with TRBD2. This CDR3 has 15 residues. V shed 5 bases and J 1 base; nucleotides not matched to a gene: 4. Germline V lookup: CDR1 SEHNR, CDR2 FQNEAQ (reference sequence). The CDR3 loop reads CASSVGLAAQETQYF. In DNA, the CDR3 is TGTGCCAGCAGCGTAGGACTAGCGGCCCAAGAGACCCAGTACTTC.